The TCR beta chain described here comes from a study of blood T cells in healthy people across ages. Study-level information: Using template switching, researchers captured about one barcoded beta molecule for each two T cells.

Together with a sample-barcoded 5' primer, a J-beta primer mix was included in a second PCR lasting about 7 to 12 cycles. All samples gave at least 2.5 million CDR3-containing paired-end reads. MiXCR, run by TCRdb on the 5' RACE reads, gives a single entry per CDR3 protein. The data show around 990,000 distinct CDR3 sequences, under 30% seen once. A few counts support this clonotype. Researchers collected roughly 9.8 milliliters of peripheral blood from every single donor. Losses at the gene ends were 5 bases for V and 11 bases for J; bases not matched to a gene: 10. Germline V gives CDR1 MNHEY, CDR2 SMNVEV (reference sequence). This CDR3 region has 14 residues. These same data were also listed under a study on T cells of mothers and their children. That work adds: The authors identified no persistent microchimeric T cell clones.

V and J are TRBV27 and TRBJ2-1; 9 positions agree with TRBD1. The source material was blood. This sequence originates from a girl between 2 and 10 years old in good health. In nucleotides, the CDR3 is TGTGCCAGCAGTCTAACCGGGACAGGGACACAGCAGTTCTTC. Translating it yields CASSLTGTGTQQFF.